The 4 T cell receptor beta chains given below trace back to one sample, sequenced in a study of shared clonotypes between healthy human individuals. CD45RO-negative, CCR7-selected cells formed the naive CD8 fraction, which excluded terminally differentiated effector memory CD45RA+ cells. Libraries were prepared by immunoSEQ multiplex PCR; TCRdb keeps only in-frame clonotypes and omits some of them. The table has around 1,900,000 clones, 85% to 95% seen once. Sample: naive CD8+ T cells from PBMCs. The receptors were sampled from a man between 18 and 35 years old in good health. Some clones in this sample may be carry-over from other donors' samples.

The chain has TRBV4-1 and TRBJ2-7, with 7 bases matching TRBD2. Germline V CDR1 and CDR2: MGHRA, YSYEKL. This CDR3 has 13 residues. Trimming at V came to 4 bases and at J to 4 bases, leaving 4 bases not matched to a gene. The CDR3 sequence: CASSLGTTYEQYF. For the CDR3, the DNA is TGCGCCAGCAGCCTGGGGACTACTTACGAGCAGTACTTC.

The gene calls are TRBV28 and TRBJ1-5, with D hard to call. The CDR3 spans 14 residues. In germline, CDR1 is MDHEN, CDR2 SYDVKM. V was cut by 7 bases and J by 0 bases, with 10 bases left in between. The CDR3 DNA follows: TGTGCCAGCACTGCAACGGTTAGCAATCAGCCCCAGCATTTT. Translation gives CASTATVSNQPQHF.

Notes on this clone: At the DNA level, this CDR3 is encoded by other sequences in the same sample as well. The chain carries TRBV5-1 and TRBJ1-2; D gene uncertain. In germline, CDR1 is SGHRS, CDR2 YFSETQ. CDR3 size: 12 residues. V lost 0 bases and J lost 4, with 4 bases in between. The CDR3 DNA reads TGCGCCAGCAGCTTGGAAGGCTATGGCTACACCTTC. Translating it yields CASSLEGYGYTF.

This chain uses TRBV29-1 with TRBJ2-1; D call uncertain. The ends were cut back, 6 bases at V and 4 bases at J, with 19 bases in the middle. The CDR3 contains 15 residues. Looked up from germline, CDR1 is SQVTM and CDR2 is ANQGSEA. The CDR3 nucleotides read TGCAGCGTCCTACCACAAGGAGCGAGATACAATGAGCAGTTCTTC. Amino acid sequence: CSVLPQGARYNEQFF.